The source of this T cell receptor beta chain is a study of T-cell reconstitution after alpha-beta-depleted transplantation in children listed by TCRdb under 2016. For the study in its entirety: Using TCR repertoire profiling, the study quantitatively followed how T-cell immune reconstitution unfolded in children after TCRalphabeta/CD19-depleted allogeneic hematopoietic cell transplantation. On the study overall, not on this receptor specifically: In some patients, the high TCRbeta diversity seen at day 60 was put down to recipient T cells and intrathymic progenitors that had survived conditioning. About two months after transplant, the apparently early recovery of alphabetaT-cell counts reportedly depended on just several hundred clones that had expanded rapidly and came from non-depleted graft cells. The frequencies of hyperexpanded clones fell over the following months, and after one year, T-cell counts and TCRbeta diversity were mostly attributed to newly produced T cells.

The treatment or condition label, as the study defines it: allogeneic hematopoietic cell transplantation with graft depleted of TCRalphabeta T cells and CD19 B cells. The transplant recipients were children given TCRalphabeta/CD19-depleted allogeneic hematopoietic cell grafts. The CDR3 sequence holds 17 residues, the cysteine and phenylalanine included. Only CDR3 DNA is held: 51 bases, read in frame from base 1. This clonotype was found once. No cognate antigen has been identified for it. The input lacks base qualities; no much larger clone sits a single base away. Resting on one read, the evidence is weak. Library preparation was by PCR. The instrument given in TCRdb is Illumina HiSeq 2500. To normalize quantification of the TCRbeta repertoire, the TCR libraries were built with molecular barcoding that relied on unique molecular identifiers. TCRdb trimmed public reads at Q25 via fastp, called clones via MiXCR and kept in-frame beta chains. Each entry is one CDR3 protein sequence, shown with its most common DNA and genes. Within this sample are 350,000 to 500,000 distinct CDR3 sequences, with 43% of them counted one time only. The top ten constitute around a quarter of the sample.

The sequence links TRBV21-1 to TRBJ2-3; whether TRBD1, the table's D call, matches the DNA was not checked. TRBV21-1 is an annotated pseudogene. This TCR was recovered from a girl aged 2 to 9 with aplastic anemia, due to receive a stem cell transplant. Sequences were derived from PBMCs, sampled before TCRalphabeta/CD19-depleted stem cell transplant. The CDR3 loop reads CASSKVHRENETDTQYF. In nucleotides, the sequence is TGTGCCAGCAGCAAAGTGCACAGGGAGAATGAGACAGATACGCAGTATTTT.